This T cell receptor (beta chain) was identified during a study of blood T cell repertoires in COVID-19. Everyone who took part was about 18 to 90 years old, and they came from over 20 US areas. This CDR3 has 15 residues. The V gene's germline CDR1 is SEHNR and CDR2 FQNEAQ (reference sequence). V lost 5 bases and J lost 2, with 15 bases in between. Clones were sequenced by immunoSEQ multiplex PCR, and TCRdb holds only the in-frame ones, with some missing. The table has about 250,000 clones, over 75% seen once. The V call is TRBV7-9, the J call TRBJ1-2; maybe TRBD1 (5 bases). The origin of this receptor is a woman in her 50s with acute COVID-19. The specimen was PBMCs or T cells enriched from blood (not recorded which). This CDR3 reads CASSLLQGKNYGYTF. CDR3 bases: TGTGCCAGCAGCCTCCTCCAGGGAAAGAACTATGGCTACACCTTC.